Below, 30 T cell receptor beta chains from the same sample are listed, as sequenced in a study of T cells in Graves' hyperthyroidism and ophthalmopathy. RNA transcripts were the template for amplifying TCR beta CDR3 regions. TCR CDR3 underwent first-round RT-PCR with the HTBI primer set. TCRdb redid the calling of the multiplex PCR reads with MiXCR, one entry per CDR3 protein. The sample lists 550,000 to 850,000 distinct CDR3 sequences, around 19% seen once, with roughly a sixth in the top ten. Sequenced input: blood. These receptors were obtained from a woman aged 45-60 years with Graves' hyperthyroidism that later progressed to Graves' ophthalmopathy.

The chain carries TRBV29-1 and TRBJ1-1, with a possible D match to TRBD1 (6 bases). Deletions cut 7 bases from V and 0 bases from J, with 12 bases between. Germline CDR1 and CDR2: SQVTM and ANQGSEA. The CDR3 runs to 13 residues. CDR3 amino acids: CSALGDMNTEAFF. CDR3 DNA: TGCAGCGCCCTGGGGGACATGAACACTGAAGCTTTCTTT. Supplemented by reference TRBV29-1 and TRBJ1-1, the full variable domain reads SAVISQKPSRDICQRGTSLTIQCQVDSQVTMMFWYRQQPGQSLTLIATANQGSEATYESGFVIDKFPISRPNLTFSTLTVSNMSPEDSSIYLCSALGDMNTEAFFGQGTRLTVV.

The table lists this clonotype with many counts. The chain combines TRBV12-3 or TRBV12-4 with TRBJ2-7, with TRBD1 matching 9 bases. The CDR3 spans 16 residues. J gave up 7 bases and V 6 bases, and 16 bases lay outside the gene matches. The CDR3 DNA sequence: TGTGCCAGCAGAACGGGACAGGGCATCTCTCCCGCGGAGCAGTACTTC. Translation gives CASRTGQGISPAEQYF.

This CDR3 is CATSRTGQGGREQFF. In nucleotides, the CDR3 is TGTGCCACCAGCAGGACGGGACAGGGTGGTCGGGAGCAGTTCTTC. The chain has TRBV15 and TRBJ2-1; 9 positions match TRBD1. The CDR3 runs 15 residues. V gave up 3 bases and J gave up 10 bases; unmatched junction bases: 10. Germline CDR1 reads LNHNV; CDR2 reads YYDKDF (reference sequence).

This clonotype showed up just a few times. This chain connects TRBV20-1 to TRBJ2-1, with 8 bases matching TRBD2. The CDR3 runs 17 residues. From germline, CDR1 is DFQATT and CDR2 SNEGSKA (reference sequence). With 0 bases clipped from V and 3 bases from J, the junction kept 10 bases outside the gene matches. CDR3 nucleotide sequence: TGCAGTGCTAGAGAGCCGAGGCGACTAGCGAGCTACAATGAGCAGTTCTTC. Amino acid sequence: CSAREPRRLASYNEQFF.

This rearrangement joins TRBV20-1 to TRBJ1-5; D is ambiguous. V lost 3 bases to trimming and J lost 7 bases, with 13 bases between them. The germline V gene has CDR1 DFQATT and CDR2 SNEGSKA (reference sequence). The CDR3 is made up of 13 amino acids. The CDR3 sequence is CSASDHGKQPQHF. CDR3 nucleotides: TGCAGTGCTAGTGATCACGGAAAGCAGCCCCAGCATTTT.

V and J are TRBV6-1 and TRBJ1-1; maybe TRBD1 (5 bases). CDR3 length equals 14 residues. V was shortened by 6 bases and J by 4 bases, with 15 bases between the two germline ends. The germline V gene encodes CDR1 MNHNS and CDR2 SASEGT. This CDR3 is CASRWTLISTEAFF. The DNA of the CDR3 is TGTGCCAGCAGGTGGACATTGATTAGCACTGAAGCTTTCTTT.

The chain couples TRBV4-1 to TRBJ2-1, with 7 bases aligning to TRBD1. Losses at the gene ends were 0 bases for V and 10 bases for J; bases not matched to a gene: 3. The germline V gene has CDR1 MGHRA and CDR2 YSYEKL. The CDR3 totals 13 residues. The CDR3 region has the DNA TGCGCCAGCAGCCAAGATCTGGACAGGGAGCAGTTCTTC. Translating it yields CASSQDLDREQFF.

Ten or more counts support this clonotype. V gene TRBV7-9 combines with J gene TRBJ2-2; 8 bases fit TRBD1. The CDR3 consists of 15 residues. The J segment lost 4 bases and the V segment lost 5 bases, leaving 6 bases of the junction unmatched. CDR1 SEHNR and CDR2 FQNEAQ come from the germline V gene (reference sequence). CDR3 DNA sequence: TGTGCCAGCAGCCCATCGACAGGGGCCACCGGGGAGCTGTTTTTT. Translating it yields CASSPSTGATGELFF. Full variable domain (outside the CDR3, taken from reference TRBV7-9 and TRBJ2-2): DTGVSQNPRHKITKRGQNVTFRCDPISEHNRLYWYRQTLGQGPEFLTYFQNEAQLEKSRLLSDRFSAERPKGSFSTLEIQRTEQGDSAMYLCASSPSTGATGELFFGEGSRLTVL.

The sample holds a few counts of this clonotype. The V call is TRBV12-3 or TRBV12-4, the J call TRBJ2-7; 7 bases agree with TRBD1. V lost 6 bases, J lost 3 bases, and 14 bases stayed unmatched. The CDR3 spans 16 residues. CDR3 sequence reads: CASSSIYRDSIYEQYF. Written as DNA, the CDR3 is TGTGCCAGCAGCTCAATCTACCGGGACAGTATCTACGAGCAGTACTTC.

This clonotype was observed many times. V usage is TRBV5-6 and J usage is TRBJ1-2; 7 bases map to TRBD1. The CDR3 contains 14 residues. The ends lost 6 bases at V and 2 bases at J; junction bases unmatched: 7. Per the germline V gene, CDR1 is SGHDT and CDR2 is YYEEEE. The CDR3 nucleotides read TGTGCCAGCACCGAGACAGGGATGAACTATGGCTACACCTTC. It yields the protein CASTETGMNYGYTF.

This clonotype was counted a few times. CDR3 DNA: TGCGCCAGCAGCTTGGGGTGGGGGGACACTGAAGCTTTCTTT. Residues: CASSLGWGDTEAFF. V is TRBV5-1 and J is TRBJ1-1; possible D gene TRBD1, 5 bases. CDR1 and CDR2 from the germline V gene are SGHRS and YFSETQ. The CDR3 has 14 residues. V lost 0 bases to trimming and J lost 3 bases, with 9 bases between them.

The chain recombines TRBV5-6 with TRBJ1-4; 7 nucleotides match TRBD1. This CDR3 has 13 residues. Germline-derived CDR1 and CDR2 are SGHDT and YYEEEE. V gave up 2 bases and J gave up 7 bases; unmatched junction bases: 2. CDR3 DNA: TGTGCCAGCAGCTTAAGGGGGCGTGAAAAACTGTTTTTT. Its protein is CASSLRGREKLFF.

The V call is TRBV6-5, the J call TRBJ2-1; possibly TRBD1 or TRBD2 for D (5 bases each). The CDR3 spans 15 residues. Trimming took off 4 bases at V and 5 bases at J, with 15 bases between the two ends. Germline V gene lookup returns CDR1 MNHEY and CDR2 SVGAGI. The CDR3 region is CASSSPRRGDNEQFF. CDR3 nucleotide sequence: TGTGCCAGCAGTTCCCCTCGAAGAGGGGACAATGAGCAGTTCTTC.

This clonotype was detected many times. CDR3 region: CASSQDGAAGQETQYF. The CDR3 region has the DNA TGTGCCAGCAGCCAAGACGGGGCGGCGGGTCAAGAGACCCAGTACTTC. The J gene is TRBJ2-5, the V gene TRBV3-1; tentatively, D is TRBD1 or TRBD2 (5 bases each). CDR1 and CDR2 from the germline V gene are LGHDT and YNNKEL (reference sequence). The CDR3 is made up of 16 amino acids. V was trimmed by 0 bases and J by 2 bases, leaving 13 bases between them.

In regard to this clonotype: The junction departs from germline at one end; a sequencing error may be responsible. The CDR3 coding sequence is TGTGCCGGCAGTTTAGGCCAGGACATGGTCCAGCCCCAGCATTTT. This translates into CAGSLGQDMVQPQHF. The chain recombines TRBV12-3 or TRBV12-4 with TRBJ1-5, with TRBD1 as a possible D gene (5 bases). The CDR3 sequence is 15 residues long.

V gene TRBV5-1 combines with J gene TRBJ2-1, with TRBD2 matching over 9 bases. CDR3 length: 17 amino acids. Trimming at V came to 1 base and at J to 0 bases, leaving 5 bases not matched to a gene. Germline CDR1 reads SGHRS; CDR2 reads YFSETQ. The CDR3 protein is CASSLFLAGTSYNEQFF. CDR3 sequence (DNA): TGCGCCAGCAGCTTGTTCCTAGCGGGAACCTCCTACAATGAGCAGTTCTTC.

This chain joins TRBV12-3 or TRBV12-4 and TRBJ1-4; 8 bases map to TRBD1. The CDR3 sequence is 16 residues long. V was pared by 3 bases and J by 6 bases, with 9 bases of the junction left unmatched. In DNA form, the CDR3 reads TGTGCCAGCAGTTTTAATCAGGGGGCCGGGGATGAAAAACTGTTTTTT. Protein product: CASSFNQGAGDEKLFF.

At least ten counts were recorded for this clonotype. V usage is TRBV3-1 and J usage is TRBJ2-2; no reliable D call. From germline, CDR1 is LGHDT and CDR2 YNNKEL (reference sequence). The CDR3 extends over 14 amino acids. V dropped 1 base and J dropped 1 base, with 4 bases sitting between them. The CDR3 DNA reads TGTGCCAGCAGCCAAGGGCAGAACACCGGGGAGCTGTTTTTT. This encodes CASSQGQNTGELFF.

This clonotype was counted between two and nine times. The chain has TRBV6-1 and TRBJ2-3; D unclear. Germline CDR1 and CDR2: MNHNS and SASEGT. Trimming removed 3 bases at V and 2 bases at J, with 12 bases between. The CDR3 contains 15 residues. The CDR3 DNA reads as TGTGCCAGCAGTGAGACTGGACGGACCACAGATACGCAGTATTTT. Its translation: CASSETGRTTDTQYF.

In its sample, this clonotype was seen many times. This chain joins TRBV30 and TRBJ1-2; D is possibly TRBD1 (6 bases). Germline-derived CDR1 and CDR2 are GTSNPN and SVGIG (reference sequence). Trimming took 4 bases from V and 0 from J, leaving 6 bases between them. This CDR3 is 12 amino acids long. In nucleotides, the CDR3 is TGTGCCTGGACAGGGGCTAACTATGGCTACACCTTC. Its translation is CAWTGANYGYTF.

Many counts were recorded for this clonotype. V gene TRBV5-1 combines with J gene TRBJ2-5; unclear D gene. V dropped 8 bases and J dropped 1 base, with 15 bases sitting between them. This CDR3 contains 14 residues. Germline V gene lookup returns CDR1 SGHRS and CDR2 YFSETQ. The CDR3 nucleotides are TGCGCCAGTTCGGTCGCCGGTCCCCAAGAGACCCAGTACTTC. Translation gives CASSVAGPQETQYF. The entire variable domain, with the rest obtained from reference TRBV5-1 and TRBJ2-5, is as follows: KAGVTQTPRYLIKTRGQQVTLSCSPISGHRSVSWYQQTPGQGLQFLFEYFSETQRNKGNFPGRFSGRQFSNSRSEMNVSTLELGDSALYLCASSVAGPQETQYFGPGTRLLVL.

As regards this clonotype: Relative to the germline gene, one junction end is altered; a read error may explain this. The CDR3 DNA follows: TGTGCCATCAGTGAGGGGTTAGCGGTGGGGGCCGCCTACGAGCAGTACTTC. Its translation: CAISEGLAVGAAYEQYF. The chain has TRBV12-3 or TRBV12-4 and TRBJ2-7, with D possibly being TRBD1 or TRBD2 (6 bases each). The length of the CDR3 is 17 residues.

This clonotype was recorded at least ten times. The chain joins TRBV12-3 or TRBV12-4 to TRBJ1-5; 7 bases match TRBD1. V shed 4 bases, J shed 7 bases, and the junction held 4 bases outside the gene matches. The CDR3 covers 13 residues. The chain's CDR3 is CASSYGGGQPQHF. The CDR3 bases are TGTGCCAGCAGTTATGGAGGGGGCCAGCCCCAGCATTTT.

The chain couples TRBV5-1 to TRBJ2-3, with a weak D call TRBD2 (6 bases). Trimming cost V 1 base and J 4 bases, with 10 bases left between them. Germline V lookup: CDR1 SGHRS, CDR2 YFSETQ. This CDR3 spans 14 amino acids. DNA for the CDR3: TGCGCCAGCAGCTTGTTCGGGAGCCCAGATACGCAGTATTTT. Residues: CASSLFGSPDTQYF.

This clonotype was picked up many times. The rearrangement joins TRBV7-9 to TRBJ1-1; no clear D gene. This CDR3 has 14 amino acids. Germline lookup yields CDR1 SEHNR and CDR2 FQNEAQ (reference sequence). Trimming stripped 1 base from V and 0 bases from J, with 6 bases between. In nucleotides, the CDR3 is TGTGCCAGCAGCTTAGGTGAGCTGAACACTGAAGCTTTCTTT. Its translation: CASSLGELNTEAFF. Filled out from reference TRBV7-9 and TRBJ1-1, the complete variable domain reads DTGVSQNPRHKITKRGQNVTFRCDPISEHNRLYWYRQTLGQGPEFLTYFQNEAQLEKSRLLSDRFSAERPKGSFSTLEIQRTEQGDSAMYLCASSLGELNTEAFFGQGTRLTVV.

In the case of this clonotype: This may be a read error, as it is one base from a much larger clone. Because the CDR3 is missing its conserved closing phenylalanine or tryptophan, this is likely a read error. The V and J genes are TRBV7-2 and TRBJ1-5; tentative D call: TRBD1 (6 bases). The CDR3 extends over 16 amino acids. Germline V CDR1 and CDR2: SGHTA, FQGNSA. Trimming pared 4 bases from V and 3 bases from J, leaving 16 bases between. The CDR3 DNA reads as TGTGCCAGCAGCTCGACCGGGACACGCTTCAATCAGCCCCAGCATCTT. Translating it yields CASSSTGTRFNQPQHL.

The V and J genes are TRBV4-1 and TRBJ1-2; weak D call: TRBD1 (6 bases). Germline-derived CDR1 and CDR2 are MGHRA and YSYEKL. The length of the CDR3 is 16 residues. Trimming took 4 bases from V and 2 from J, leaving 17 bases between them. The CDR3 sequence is CASSRGERQENYGYTF. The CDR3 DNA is TGCGCCAGCAGCCGGGGAGAGAGACAGGAGAACTATGGCTACACCTTC.

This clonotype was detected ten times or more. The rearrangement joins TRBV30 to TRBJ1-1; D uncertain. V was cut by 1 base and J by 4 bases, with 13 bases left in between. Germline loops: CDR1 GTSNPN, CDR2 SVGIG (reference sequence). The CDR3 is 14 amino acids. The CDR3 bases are TGTGCCTGGAGTGCTATGGACTATTTCACTGAAGCTTTCTTT. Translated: CAWSAMDYFTEAFF.

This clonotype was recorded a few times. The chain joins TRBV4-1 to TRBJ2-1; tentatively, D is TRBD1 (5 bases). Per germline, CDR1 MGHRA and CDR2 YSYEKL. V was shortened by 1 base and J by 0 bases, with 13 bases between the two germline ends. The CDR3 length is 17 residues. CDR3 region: CASSQGWGLSSYNEQFF. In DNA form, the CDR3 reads TGCGCCAGCAGCCAAGGTTGGGGCCTTTCCTCCTACAATGAGCAGTTCTTC.

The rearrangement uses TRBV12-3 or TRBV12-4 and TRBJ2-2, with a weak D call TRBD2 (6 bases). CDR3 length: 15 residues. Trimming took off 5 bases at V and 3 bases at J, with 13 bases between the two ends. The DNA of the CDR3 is TGTGCCAGCAGTCCAGCGGGTACGGACACCGGGGAGCTGTTTTTT. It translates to CASSPAGTDTGELFF.